This TCR beta chain was retrieved from a study of metastatic and nonmetastatic thyroid tumors. Whole-study context: From malignant and benign thyroid patients, repertoires in blood and in tumor or nodule tissue were compared. Study results and limitations: Reportedly, malignant thyroid tumors had significantly higher TCR beta diversity than benign nodules, in blood and tumor.

This CDR3 region has 15 residues. CDR1 MDHEN and CDR2 SYDVKM come from the germline V gene. In the authors' workflow: The authors used CDR3 differences across clinicopathological groups to build a distant-metastasis classifier for papillary thyroid cancer. TCRdb recomputed clones from the PCR reads via MiXCR. TCRdb, rather than the study authors, made the V and J calls. The profile shows tens of thousands of clones, 18% of them singletons. All patients were untreated before thyroid surgery. This clone was seen only a few times. Its antigen remains unknown. Germline is not matched at one junction end, which may reflect a read error.

The chain uses TRBV28 and TRBJ1-1, with D hard to call. The clonotype comes from a male donor with papillary thyroid cancer or a benign thyroid nodule (not recorded which). Some clones in this sample may be carry-over from other donors' samples. Sequenced material: adjacent normal tissue. The DNA of the CDR3 is TGTGCCAGCAGTTTTACTTTGGTATTTTACACTGAAGCTTTCTTC. Its translation: CASSFTLVFYTEAFF.